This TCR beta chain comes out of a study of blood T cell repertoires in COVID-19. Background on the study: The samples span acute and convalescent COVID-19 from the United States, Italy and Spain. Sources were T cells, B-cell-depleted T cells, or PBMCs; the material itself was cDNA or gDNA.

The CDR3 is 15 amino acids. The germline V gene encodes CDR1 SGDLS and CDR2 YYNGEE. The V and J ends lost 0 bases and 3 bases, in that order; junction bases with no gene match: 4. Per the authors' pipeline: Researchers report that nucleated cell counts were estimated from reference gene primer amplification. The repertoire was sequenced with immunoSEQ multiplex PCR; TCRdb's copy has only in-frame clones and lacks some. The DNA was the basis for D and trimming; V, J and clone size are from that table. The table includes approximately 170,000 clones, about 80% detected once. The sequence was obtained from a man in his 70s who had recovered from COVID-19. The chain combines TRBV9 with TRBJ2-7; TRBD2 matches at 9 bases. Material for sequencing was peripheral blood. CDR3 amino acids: CASSVDASGNYEQYF. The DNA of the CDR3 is TGTGCCAGCAGCGTAGATGCTAGCGGGAACTACGAGCAGTACTTC.